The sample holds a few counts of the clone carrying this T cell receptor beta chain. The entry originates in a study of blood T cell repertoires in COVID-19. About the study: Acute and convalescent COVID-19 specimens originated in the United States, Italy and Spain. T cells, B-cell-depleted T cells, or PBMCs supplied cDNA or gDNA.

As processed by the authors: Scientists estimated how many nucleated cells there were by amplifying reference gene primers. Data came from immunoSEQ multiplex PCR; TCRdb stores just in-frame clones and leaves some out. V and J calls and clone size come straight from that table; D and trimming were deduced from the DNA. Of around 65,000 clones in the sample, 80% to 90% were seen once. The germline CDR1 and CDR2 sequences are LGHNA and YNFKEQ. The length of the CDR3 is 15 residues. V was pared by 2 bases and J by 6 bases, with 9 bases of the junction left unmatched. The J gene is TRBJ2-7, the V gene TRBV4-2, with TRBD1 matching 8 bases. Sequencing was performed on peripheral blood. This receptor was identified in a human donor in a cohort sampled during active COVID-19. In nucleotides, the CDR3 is TGTGCCAGCAGCCAACAGGGGGCGGCTGTAGTCGAGCAGTACTTC. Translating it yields CASSQQGAAVVEQYF.